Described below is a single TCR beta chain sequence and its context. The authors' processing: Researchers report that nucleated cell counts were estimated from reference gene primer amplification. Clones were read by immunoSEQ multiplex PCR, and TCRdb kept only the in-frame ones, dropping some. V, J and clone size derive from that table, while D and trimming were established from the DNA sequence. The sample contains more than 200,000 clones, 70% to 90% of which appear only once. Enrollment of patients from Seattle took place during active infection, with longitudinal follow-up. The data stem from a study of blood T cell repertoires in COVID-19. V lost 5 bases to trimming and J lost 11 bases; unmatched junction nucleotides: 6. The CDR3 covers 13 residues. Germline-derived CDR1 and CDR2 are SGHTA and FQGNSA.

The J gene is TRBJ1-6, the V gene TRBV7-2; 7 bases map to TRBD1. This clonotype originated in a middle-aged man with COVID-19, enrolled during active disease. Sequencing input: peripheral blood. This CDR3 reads CASSPDRAAPLHF. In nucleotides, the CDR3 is TGTGCCAGCAGCCCCGACAGGGCTGCACCCCTCCACTTT.